The clone carrying this T cell receptor beta chain showed up just a few times. Its specificity is not known. The sample belongs to a study of T cell repertoires in cytomegalovirus infection. Study-level information: Researchers turned to recently identified HLA-C-restricted CMV epitopes as well as well-studied HLA-B-restricted ones.

V lost 3 bases and J lost 4, with 12 bases in between. From germline, CDR1 is MNHEY and CDR2 SMNVEV (reference sequence). This CDR3 comprises 14 residues. TCRdb re-analysed the reads in MiXCR, keeping a single row per CDR3 protein. The sample lists 100,000 to 150,000 distinct CDR3 sequences, over 25% occurring once. V usage is TRBV27 and J usage is TRBJ1-1, with D tentatively TRBD1 (6 bases). The starting material was CD8+ T cells from cultured PBMCs, obtained from culture after CMV antigen stimulation. The source of this sequence is a human donor in good health (CMV status not recorded). Some clones in this sample may be carry-over from other donors' samples. Here the CDR3 DNA reads TGTGCCAGCAGTTTCGGTACGGGGGCCACTGAAGCTTTCTTT. Translated, it gives CASSFGTGATEAFF.